This entry lists 5 T cell receptor beta chains sequenced from one sample in a study of blood T cell repertoires in COVID-19. The table came from immunoSEQ multiplex PCR; TCRdb's copy has only in-frame clones and leaves some out. The sample lists 60,000 to 80,000 clones; roughly 80% were seen once. The material sequenced was peripheral blood. These receptors were taken from a man aged 50 to 60 with COVID-19, enrolled during active disease.

The rearrangement uses TRBV30 and TRBJ2-6; 11 nucleotides line up with TRBD2. V dropped 5 bases and J dropped 0; count of bases not matched to a gene: 3. The CDR3 loop spans 16 amino acids. CDR1 GTSNPN and CDR2 SVGIG come from the germline V gene (reference sequence). The CDR3 protein is CAWGTSGVSGANVLTF. Written as DNA, the CDR3 is TGTGCCTGGGGGACTAGCGGAGTCTCTGGGGCCAACGTCCTGACTTTC.

The genes are TRBV28 and TRBJ1-1; 7 bases are a match to TRBD1. The CDR3 loop spans 14 amino acids. V gave up 4 bases and J gave up 3 bases; unmatched junction bases: 5. Germline CDR1 MDHEN, CDR2 SYDVKM. CDR3 amino acids: CASSSQGLYTEAFF. DNA of the CDR3: TGTGCCAGCAGTTCACAGGGGTTGTACACTGAAGCTTTCTTT.

This chain connects TRBV14 to TRBJ1-6; 7 bases line up with TRBD1. The length of the CDR3 is 16 residues. V was pared by 4 bases and J by 6 bases, with 9 bases of the junction left unmatched. Germline V lookup: CDR1 SGHDN, CDR2 FVKESK. CDR3: CASSRLLGGSNSPLHF. DNA for the CDR3: TGTGCCAGCAGCCGACTATTAGGGGGCTCTAATTCACCCCTCCACTTT.

V is TRBV20-1 and J is TRBJ1-2; TRBD1 is a possible D gene (5 bases). V gave up 6 bases and J gave up 3 bases, with 8 bases separating them. CDR1 is DFQATT and CDR2 is SNEGSKA in the germline V gene (reference sequence). This CDR3 spans 11 amino acids. CDR3 in DNA: TGCAGTGCGGGCAGGGACTATGGCTACACCTTC. It codes for CSAGRDYGYTF.

The rearrangement joins TRBV29-1 to TRBJ2-1, with 10 bases that match TRBD1. With V trimmed by 6 bases and J by 5 bases, 10 bases remained unmatched. CDR3 size: 15 residues. CDR1 and CDR2 (germline): SQVTM, ANQGSEA. CDR3 DNA: TGCAGCGTGGCCCTGACAGGGGGCCTGAACAATGAGCAGTTCTTC. This gives the protein CSVALTGGLNNEQFF.